This is a list of T cell receptor beta chains from one sample in a study of blood T cells in healthy people across ages. TCRdb independently ran MiXCR on the 5' RACE reads; one entry per CDR3 protein. Of nearly 800,000 distinct CDR3 sequences listed, approximately 53% are singletons. The sample taken for sequencing was blood. Receptor source: a man between 40 and 49 years old in good health. Each CDR3 is given with its conserved first and last residue. Each record gives: J gene, D gene, V gene, clone size, CDR3 protein, CDR3 DNA. A D gene is named only where the DNA matches it firmly. Size values are once, few and many counts, or a class for expanded clones, and some rows have none.

J: TRBJ2-2; D: NA; V: TRBV11-2; size: NA; CDR3: CASSLAQGITGELFF; DNA: TGTGCCAGCAGCTTAGCTCAGGGGATCACCGGGGAGCTGTTTTTT
J: TRBJ1-5; D: NA; V: TRBV9; size: NA; CDR3: CASSPDARVWQPQHF; DNA: TGTGCCAGCAGCCCCGATGCCCGGGTCTGGCAGCCCCAGCATTTT
J: TRBJ1-2; D: NA; V: TRBV7-2; size: NA; CDR3: CASSKGRAYLLYGYTF; DNA: TGTGCCAGCAGCAAGGGCAGGGCTTACCTTCTGTATGGCTACACCTTC
J: TRBJ2-1; D: TRBD2; V: TRBV14; size: NA; CDR3: CASSHLSSGSHNEQFF; DNA: TGTGCCAGCAGCCATCTGTCTAGCGGGAGTCACAATGAGCAGTTCTTC
J: TRBJ1-1; D: NA; V: TRBV12-3/TRBV12-4; size: NA; CDR3: CASSFNRGPPNTEAFF; DNA: TGTGCCAGCAGTTTTAATAGGGGACCGCCGAACACTGAAGCTTTCTTT
J: TRBJ1-6; D: NA; V: TRBV20-1; size: few; CDR3: CSAQKRDTYNSPLHF; DNA: TGCAGTGCTCAAAAGAGGGACACCTATAATTCACCCCTCCACTTT
J: TRBJ2-7; D: NA; V: TRBV5-1; size: NA; CDR3: CASSLVARDEQYF; DNA: TGTGCCAGCAGCTTAGTGGCGAGGGACGAGCAGTACTTC
J: TRBJ2-7; D: TRBD2; V: TRBV12-3/TRBV12-4; size: NA; CDR3: CASSLDVGGASLSYEQYF; DNA: TGTGCCAGCAGTTTGGACGTCGGGGGGGCCTCACTCTCCTACGAGCAGTACTTC
J: TRBJ2-1; D: TRBD2; V: TRBV29-1; size: NA; CDR3: CSVEPSGYNGQFF; DNA: TGCAGCGTTGAACCTAGCGGATACAATGGGCAGTTCTTC
J: TRBJ1-5; D: NA; V: TRBV27; size: NA; CDR3: CAPTGLAQPQHF; DNA: TGTGCCCCGACGGGGCTAGCGCAGCCCCAGCATTTT
J: TRBJ2-7; D: NA; V: TRBV12-3/TRBV12-4; size: many; CDR3: CASSLGRPYEQYF; DNA: TGTGCCAGCAGTTTGGGACGACCCTACGAGCAGTACTTC
J: TRBJ2-5; D: NA; V: TRBV6-1; size: NA; CDR3: CASTPFYSGTTQETQYF; DNA: TGTGCCAGCACCCCTTTCTACTCCGGGACAACACAAGAGACCCAGTACTTC
J: TRBJ2-3; D: TRBD2; V: TRBV4-2; size: once; CDR3: CASSPTVRGTGGLPDTQYF; DNA: TGTGCCAGCAGCCCAACCGTGAGAGGTACGGGAGGGCTTCCAGATACGCAGTATTTT
J: TRBJ1-4; D: TRBD1; V: TRBV7-9; size: NA; CDR3: CASSSGGGRGGSNEKLFF; DNA: TGTGCCAGCAGCTCGGGAGGGGGCAGGGGTGGCTCGAATGAAAAACTGTTTTTT
J: TRBJ2-1; D: TRBD1; V: TRBV20-1; size: many; CDR3: CSARELGGTGGNEQFF; DNA: TGCAGTGCTAGAGAACTAGGGGGGACAGGGGGAAATGAGCAGTTCTTC
J: TRBJ2-3; D: TRBD1; V: TRBV9; size: NA; CDR3: CASSVAAGQGYQDTQYF; DNA: TGTGCCAGCAGCGTAGCTGCGGGACAGGGTTATCAAGATACGCAGTATTTT
J: TRBJ1-2; D: NA; V: TRBV4-3; size: few; CDR3: CASSQDGGSVYGYTF; DNA: TGCGCCAGCAGCCAAGATGGAGGGAGCGTCTATGGCTACACCTTC
J: TRBJ2-3; D: NA; V: TRBV10-3; size: NA; CDR3: CAISVAESTDTQYF; DNA: TGTGCCATCAGTGTAGCGGAAAGCACAGATACGCAGTATTTT
J: TRBJ2-5; D: NA; V: TRBV12-3/TRBV12-4; size: NA; CDR3: CASSLSGGAALLQETQYF; DNA: TGTGCCAGCAGTTTAAGTGGCGGGGCAGCCCTACTTCAAGAGACCCAGTACTTC
J: TRBJ2-4; D: NA; V: TRBV24-1; size: NA; CDR3: CATSDAGSNYRIQYF; DNA: TGTGCCACCAGTGATGCCGGCAGTAACTATCGGATTCAGTACTTC
J: TRBJ1-5; D: TRBD1; V: TRBV28; size: NA; CDR3: CASSDGTGSNQPQHF; DNA: TGTGCCAGCAGTGATGGGACAGGTAGCAATCAGCCCCAGCATTTT
J: TRBJ2-1; D: NA; V: TRBV29-1; size: many; CDR3: CSVEDFNEQFF; DNA: TGCAGCGTTGAAGATTTTAATGAGCAGTTCTTC
J: TRBJ2-7; D: TRBD2; V: TRBV28; size: NA; CDR3: CAVAGGPREQYF; DNA: TGTGCAGTAGCGGGAGGGCCCCGCGAGCAGTACTTC
J: TRBJ2-1; D: TRBD1; V: TRBV6-5; size: NA; CDR3: CASSYTGTVGNEQFF; DNA: TGTGCCAGCAGTTACACCGGGACAGTGGGCAATGAGCAGTTCTTC
J: TRBJ1-6; D: NA; V: TRBV11-2; size: NA; CDR3: CASKTGFDNSPLHF; DNA: TGCGCCAGTAAGACGGGGTTCGATAATTCACCCCTCCACTTT
J: TRBJ2-7; D: TRBD1; V: TRBV20-1; size: NA; CDR3: CSATTGYSYEQYF; DNA: TGCAGTGCCACGACAGGGTACTCCTACGAGCAGTACTTC
J: TRBJ1-2; D: TRBD1; V: TRBV3-1; size: NA; CDR3: CASSPDRAGYTF; DNA: TGTGCCAGCAGCCCGGACAGGGCTGGCTACACCTTC
J: TRBJ2-7; D: NA; V: TRBV6-5; size: NA; CDR3: CASRGVGESYEQYF; DNA: TGTGCCAGCAGGGGGGTAGGGGAGTCCTACGAGCAGTACTTC
J: TRBJ1-6; D: NA; V: TRBV9; size: once; CDR3: CASSTTADNSPLHF; DNA: TGTGCCAGCTCGACTACAGCCGATAATTCACCCCTCCACTTT
J: TRBJ2-7; D: TRBD1; V: TRBV3-1; size: few; CDR3: CASGDSSYEQYF; DNA: TGTGCCAGTGGGGACAGCTCCTACGAGCAGTACTTC
J: TRBJ2-7; D: NA; V: TRBV6-2/TRBV6-3; size: few; CDR3: CASSYAPDSPYEQYF; DNA: TGTGCCAGCAGTTACGCCCCGGACAGCCCCTACGAGCAGTACTTC